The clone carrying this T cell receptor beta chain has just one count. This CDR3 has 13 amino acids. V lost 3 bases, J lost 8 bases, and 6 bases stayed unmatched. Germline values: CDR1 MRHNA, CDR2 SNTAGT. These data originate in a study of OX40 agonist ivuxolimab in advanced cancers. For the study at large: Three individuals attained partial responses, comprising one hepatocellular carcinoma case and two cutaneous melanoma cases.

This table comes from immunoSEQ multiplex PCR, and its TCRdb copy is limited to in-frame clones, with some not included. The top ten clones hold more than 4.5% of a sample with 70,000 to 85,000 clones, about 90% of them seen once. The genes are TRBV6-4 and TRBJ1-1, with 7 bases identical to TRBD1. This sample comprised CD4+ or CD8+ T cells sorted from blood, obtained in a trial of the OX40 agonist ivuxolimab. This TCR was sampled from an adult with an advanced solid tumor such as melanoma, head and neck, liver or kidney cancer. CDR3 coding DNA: TGTGCCAGCAGTGAACGAGGGGGCTTAGAAGCTTTCTTT. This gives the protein CASSERGGLEAFF.